The 7 T cell receptor beta chains presented below share a single source sample, sequenced in a study of blood T cell repertoires in COVID-19 (dated by TCRdb to the early 2020s). Libraries were built with the immunoSEQ multiplex PCR assay. TCRdb mirrors the immuneACCESS table, restricted to in-frame sequences. Some clones are absent from its copies; in checked studies, under half trace to an unresolved V gene, and the reason for the others is unknown. The sample table lists 380,000 or so clones, approximately 91% of them with a count of one. The ten biggest clones cover roughly 2% of the sample. Input material: PBMCs or T cells enriched from blood (not recorded which). All receptors derive from a middle-aged woman with acute COVID-19.

The genes are TRBV4-1 and TRBJ2-3, with 7 bases matching TRBD2. The CDR3 has 18 amino acids. The junction had 9 bases not matched to a gene; V was cut back by 0 bases and J by 0 bases. Germline CDR1 MGHRA, CDR2 YSYEKL. The CDR3 loop is CASSQDRRGGGSTDTQYF. The CDR3 DNA reads TGCGCCAGCAGCCAAGATCGGCGAGGCGGGGGAAGCACAGATACGCAGTATTTT.

V is TRBV6-5 and J is TRBJ2-1, with D tentatively TRBD1 (6 bases). Trimming removed 0 bases from V and 9 bases from J, with 15 bases in between. The CDR3 length is 15 residues. From germline, CDR1 is MNHEY and CDR2 SVGAGI. The CDR3 is CASSYSGTINSEQFF. CDR3 bases: TGTGCCAGCAGTTACTCAGGGACAATTAATAGTGAGCAGTTCTTC.

The rearrangement uses TRBV18 and TRBJ2-5; 7 bases agree with TRBD2. Germline CDR1 is KGHSH and CDR2 is LQKENI. This CDR3 region has 14 residues. The junction had 5 bases not matched to a gene; V was cut back by 3 bases and J by 4 bases. The CDR3 nucleotides read TGTGCCAGCTCACCCCGCGGGGGAGGAGAGACCCAGTACTTC. It translates to CASSPRGGGETQYF. The variable domain in full, completed from reference TRBV18 and TRBJ2-5, reads NAGVMQNPRHLVRRRGQEARLRCSPMKGHSHVYWYRQLPEEGLKFMVYLQKENIIDESGMPKERFSAEFPKEGPSILRIQQVVRGDSAAYFCASSPRGGGETQYFGPGTRLLVL.

This chain connects TRBV6-5 to TRBJ1-2; tentative D call: TRBD1 (5 bases). The V gene's germline CDR1 is MNHEY and CDR2 SVGAGI. V was clipped by 1 base and J by 3 bases, with 12 bases between them. The CDR3 sequence is 15 residues long. The CDR3 loop reads CASSYFAGHDYGYTF. Here the CDR3 DNA reads TGTGCCAGCAGTTACTTCGCTGGACACGACTATGGCTACACCTTC.

The rearrangement uses TRBV6-6 and TRBJ2-5; D remains ambiguous. The germline V gene encodes CDR1 MNHNY and CDR2 SVGAGI (reference sequence). The CDR3 is made up of 13 amino acids. V was shortened by 2 bases and J by 1 base, with 5 bases between the two germline ends. CDR3 sequence: CASSYGLQETQYF. The CDR3 DNA reads TGTGCCAGCAGTTACGGCCTCCAAGAGACCCAGTACTTC.

The sample holds a few counts of this clone. The rearrangement links TRBV3-1 (or the pseudogene TRBV3-2) to TRBJ2-1, with a weak D call TRBD2 (5 bases). There are 14 residues in the CDR3. Germline V CDR1 and CDR2: LGHDT, YNNKEL (reference sequence). The V end lost 4 bases, the J end lost 6 bases, and 13 bases lay between the germline ends. CDR3 loop: CASSPWTSPNEQFF. As DNA, the CDR3 is TGTGCCAGCAGCCCATGGACTTCCCCCAATGAGCAGTTCTTC.

The chain combines TRBV4-1 with TRBJ1-2; D is unclear. Per the germline V gene, CDR1 is MGHRA and CDR2 is YSYEKL. This CDR3 is built from 16 residues. Trimming removed 0 bases from V and 4 bases from J, with 15 bases in between. CDR3 protein: CASSQDASSGLYGYTF. CDR3 bases: TGCGCCAGCAGCCAAGATGCATCCTCAGGTCTCTATGGCTACACCTTC.